These 31 T cell receptor beta chains originate from one sample sequenced in a study of blood T cells in healthy people across ages (dated by TCRdb to the mid-2010s). The method behind the library was 5' RACE. Instrument used: Illumina HiSeq 2500. A second PCR of about 7 to 12 cycles was run with a J-beta primer mix and a sample-barcoded 5' primer. The public reads were reanalyzed by TCRdb: fastp trimming at Q25, MiXCR alignment, in-frame beta chains only. Each CDR3 protein gets just one entry, which takes the most common genes and DNA from the rows behind it. The table for this sample lists 750,000 or so distinct CDR3 sequences; roughly 25% of them were counted only once. Roughly a tenth of the sample goes to the ten largest clones. These data were also filed under a second study, of T cells of mothers and their children.

The sample consisted of blood. These receptor sequences come from a boy younger than 18 in good health.

This clonotype was counted between two and nine times. V usage is TRBV2 and J usage is TRBJ2-5; 10 bases fit TRBD2. The J call is doubtful: the DNA matches TRBJ2-7 better. Germline V CDR1 and CDR2: SNHLY, FYNNEI. The CDR3 has 17 residues. CDR3 DNA sequence: TGTGCCAGCAGTGAGAGGGTCCTAGCGGGGGCCTCCTACGAGCAGTACTTC. Amino acids: CASSERVLAGASYEQYF.

The rearrangement joins TRBV13 to TRBJ1-6; D is uncertain. The CDR3 length is 15 residues. Trimming removed 6 bases at V and 7 bases at J, with 16 bases between. Germline V CDR1 and CDR2: PRHDT, FYEKMQ (reference sequence). The CDR3 bases are TGTGCCAGCAGTCTTCAGGACGTTCGCAATTCACCCCTCCACTTT. It codes for CASSLQDVRNSPLHF. Complete variable domain (other parts from reference TRBV13 and TRBJ1-6): AAGVIQSPRHLIKEKRETATLKCYPIPRHDTVYWYQQGPGQDPQFLISFYEKMQSDKGSIPDRFSAQQFSDYHSELNMSSLELGDSALYFCASSLQDVRNSPLHFGNGTRLTVT.

This clonotype was picked up a small number of times. The J gene is TRBJ1-2, the V gene TRBV14; 8 nucleotides match TRBD1. The junction had 6 bases not matched to a gene; V was cut back by 1 base and J by 5 bases. Per the germline V gene, CDR1 is SGHDN and CDR2 is FVKESK. There are 15 residues in the CDR3. DNA of the CDR3: TGTGCCAGCAGCCAAGTCAGGACAGGGTCGTATGGCTACACCTTC. It codes for CASSQVRTGSYGYTF. Full variable domain (missing parts from reference TRBV14 and TRBJ1-2): EAGVTQFPSHSVIEKGQTVTLRCDPISGHDNLYWYRRVMGKEIKFLLHFVKESKQDESGMPNNRFLAERTGGTYSTLKVQPAELEDSGVYFCASSQVRTGSYGYTFGSGTRLTVV.

The chain is built from TRBV7-8 and TRBJ2-7; TRBD1 aligns across 10 bases. CDR1 and CDR2 (germline): SGHVS, FQNEAQ. This CDR3 contains 14 residues. The V and J ends lost 5 bases and 6 bases, in that order; junction bases with no gene match: 7. The CDR3 bases are TGTGCCAGCAGCCCTGGGGACAGGGGTGGCGAGCAGTACTTC. It is translated as CASSPGDRGGEQYF.

This clonotype was found a few times. The CDR3 sequence is CSASSDRGLFGNTIYF. In DNA, the CDR3 is TGCAGTGCTAGCAGTGACAGGGGTTTGTTTGGAAACACCATATATTTT. The V call is TRBV20-1, the J call TRBJ1-3; 8 bases agree with TRBD1. The V gene end was trimmed by 3 bases and the J gene end by 3 bases; junction bases not matched to a gene: 10. CDR1 DFQATT and CDR2 SNEGSKA come from the germline V gene (reference sequence). CDR3 length: 16 amino acids.

The V and J genes are TRBV27 and TRBJ2-1; 7 bases map to TRBD1. Per the germline V gene, CDR1 is MNHEY and CDR2 is SMNVEV (reference sequence). The CDR3 sequence is 15 residues long. V gave up 5 bases and J gave up 6 bases; unmatched junction bases: 10. Written as DNA, the CDR3 is TGTGCCAGCAGTCCCAGACAGGGTATACGCAATGAGCAGTTCTTC. It encodes CASSPRQGIRNEQFF.

This clonotype is a singleton in its sample. The chain couples TRBV7-2 to TRBJ1-4; TRBD1 matches at 11 bases. CDR1 is SGHTA and CDR2 is FQGNSA in the germline V gene. V lost 5 bases, J lost 7 bases, and 3 bases stayed unmatched. This CDR3 comprises 14 residues. The CDR3 nucleotides read TGTGCCAGCAGCCCGGACAGGGGGCTTGAAAAACTGTTTTTT. It codes for CASSPDRGLEKLFF.

The V and J genes are TRBV7-2 and TRBJ2-1; D remains ambiguous. This CDR3 is built from 11 residues. Germline V gives CDR1 SGHTA, CDR2 FQGNSA. Trimming removed 5 bases from V and 8 bases from J, with 7 bases in between. The CDR3 region is CASSNPYEQFF. The CDR3 DNA is TGTGCCAGCAGCAACCCCTATGAGCAGTTCTTC.

This clonotype has more than one count but fewer than ten. The V and J genes are TRBV12-3 or TRBV12-4 and TRBJ2-5; perhaps D is TRBD1 or TRBD2 (6 bases each). Trimming stripped 4 bases from V and 4 bases from J, with 16 bases between. CDR3 length: 15 amino acids. Here the CDR3 DNA reads TGTGCCAGCAGTTCTCCTACCAGGGGAGGAGAGACCCAGTACTTC. It yields the protein CASSSPTRGGETQYF.

This sequence joins TRBV7-9 and TRBJ2-1; possibly TRBD2 for D (6 bases). V lost 1 base to trimming and J lost 5 bases, with 12 bases between them. The CDR3 totals 15 residues. From germline, CDR1 is SEHNR and CDR2 FQNEAQ (reference sequence). The CDR3 spells CASSLVAELNNEQFF. CDR3 DNA sequence: TGTGCCAGCAGCTTAGTAGCGGAACTAAACAATGAGCAGTTCTTC.

This clonotype turned up a few times. V and J are TRBV3-1 and TRBJ2-7; the D is unclear. Germline V gene data show CDR1 as LGHDT and CDR2 as YNNKEL (reference sequence). The CDR3 is 12 amino acids. The V end lost 5 bases, the J end lost 4 bases, and 9 bases lay between the germline ends. This CDR3 reads CASSFTLYEQYF. In DNA form, the CDR3 reads TGTGCCAGCAGCTTTACCCTATACGAGCAGTACTTC.

The J gene is TRBJ2-7, the V gene TRBV6-6; D is perhaps TRBD2 (5 bases). The CDR3 consists of 15 residues. The germline CDR1 and CDR2 sequences are MNHNY and SVGAGI (reference sequence). V was pared by 6 bases and J by 1 base, with 16 bases between. CDR3 DNA sequence: TGTGCCAGCAGAGGGCGTAGGACGGGATCCTACGAGCAGTACTTC. This encodes CASRGRRTGSYEQYF.

This clonotype has more than one count but fewer than ten. V usage is TRBV7-9 and J usage is TRBJ2-5; 14 nucleotides align to TRBD2. Germline V CDR1 and CDR2: SEHNR, FQNEAQ (reference sequence). CDR3 length: 16 amino acids. With 5 bases clipped from V and 4 bases from J, the junction kept 6 bases outside the gene matches. CDR3 sequence (DNA): TGTGCCAGCAGCCCTACGGGACTAGCGGGAGCAGAGACCCAGTACTTC. Residues: CASSPTGLAGAETQYF.

This clonotype has a handful of counts. The chain is built from TRBV28 and TRBJ2-6; tentatively, D is TRBD1 (6 bases). This CDR3 has 20 amino acids. Germline V CDR1 and CDR2: MDHEN, SYDVKM. Between the trimmed V and J ends, which lost 3 bases and 1 base, there was a span of 22 bases. The CDR3 DNA reads TGTGCCAGCAGTTTGCCTCGCTCAGGGGCGACAAGTTCTGGGGCCAACGTCCTGACTTTC. Protein: CASSLPRSGATSSGANVLTF. Full variable domain (remainder filled in from reference TRBV28 and TRBJ2-6): DVKVTQSSRYLVKRTGEKVFLECVQDMDHENMFWYRQDPGLGLRLIYFSYDVKMKEKGDIPEGYSVSREKKERFSLILESASTNQTSMYLCASSLPRSGATSSGANVLTFGAGSRLTVL.

This clonotype was counted only a few times. The J gene is TRBJ1-1, the V gene TRBV24-1; 12 bases are shared with TRBD1. The CDR3 length is 19 residues. CDR1 is KGHDR and CDR2 is SFDVKD in the germline V gene. Losses at the gene ends were 7 bases for V and 4 bases for J; bases not matched to a gene: 18. CDR3 amino acids: CATREMPGQGAPLRTEAFF. CDR3 sequence (DNA): TGTGCCACCAGGGAGATGCCGGGACAGGGGGCACCGCTGCGCACTGAAGCTTTCTTT.

Comment on this clonotype: Because the CDR3 is missing its conserved closing phenylalanine or tryptophan, this is likely a read error. V usage is TRBV12-3 or TRBV12-4 and J usage is TRBJ2-7, with a tentative D call TRBD1 (6 bases). The CDR3 spans 15 residues. Between the trimmed V and J ends, which lost 6 bases and 1 base, there was a span of 16 bases. This chain's CDR3 is CASRKSPDSSYEQYS. Here the CDR3 DNA reads TGTGCCAGCAGAAAGAGTCCGGACAGTTCCTACGAGCAGTACTCC.

This clonotype was counted a few times. This chain connects TRBV20-1 to TRBJ1-2; TRBD1 might be the D (6 bases). V lost 1 base to trimming and J lost 0 bases, with 9 bases between them. This CDR3 is built from 14 residues. Germline loops: CDR1 DFQATT, CDR2 SNEGSKA (reference sequence). In DNA, the CDR3 is TGCAGTGCTAGAGGAGCAGGGGCTAACTATGGCTACACCTTC. Its protein is CSARGAGANYGYTF.

This clonotype has at least ten counts. V and J are TRBV10-3 and TRBJ2-3; possibly TRBD2 for D (6 bases). Germline CDR1 and CDR2: ENHRY and SYGVKD. The CDR3 has 16 amino acids. Trimming shortened V by 6 bases and J by 0 bases, and 16 bases separated the two germline ends. CDR3 in DNA: TGTGCCATCAGGGGCTTGGGACTGTCTAGCACAGATACGCAGTATTTT. As protein: CAIRGLGLSSTDTQYF.

V usage is TRBV5-6 and J usage is TRBJ2-2; the D is unclear. Germline CDR1 and CDR2: SGHDT and YYEEEE. The CDR3 runs 13 residues. Trimming removed 6 bases from V and 5 bases from J, with 11 bases in between. The CDR3 is CASTPLGTGELFF. CDR3 DNA: TGTGCCAGCACCCCGTTGGGGACCGGGGAGCTGTTTTTT.

The CDR3 nucleotides are TGTGCCATCAGTGACCCAGGGGTCGTCTCTGGAAACACCATATATTTT. Translated, it gives CAISDPGVVSGNTIYF. The chain carries TRBV10-3 and TRBJ1-3; maybe TRBD1 (6 bases). Trimming cost V 3 bases and J 0 bases, with 12 bases left between them. Germline-derived CDR1 and CDR2 are ENHRY and SYGVKD. The CDR3 spans 16 residues.

The genes are TRBV28 and TRBJ2-6; no reliable D call. CDR1 and CDR2 from the germline V gene are MDHEN and SYDVKM. The length of the CDR3 is 12 residues. V was pared by 8 bases and J by 2 bases, with 4 bases between. CDR3 region: CASYTGANVLTF. DNA for the CDR3: TGTGCCAGCTACACTGGGGCCAACGTCCTGACTTTC.

In its sample, this clonotype was seen a few times. The V gene is TRBV5-1, the J gene TRBJ2-6; D gene ambiguous. CDR1 is SGHRS and CDR2 is YFSETQ in the germline V gene. This CDR3 has 15 amino acids. Trimming cost V 5 bases and J 0 bases, with 9 bases left between them. The CDR3 here is CASSTESSGANVLTF. The CDR3 region has the DNA TGCGCCAGCAGTACGGAGAGCTCTGGGGCCAACGTCCTGACTTTC.

The rearrangement links TRBV10-3 to TRBJ2-1; D unresolved. This CDR3 contains 11 residues. Trimming pared 0 bases from V and 10 bases from J, leaving 4 bases between. Per germline, CDR1 ENHRY and CDR2 SYGVKD. CDR3 in amino acids: CAISESREQFF. DNA of the CDR3: TGTGCCATCAGTGAGTCAAGAGAGCAGTTCTTC.

In its sample, this clonotype was seen a few times. The chain couples TRBV7-9 to TRBJ2-7; no clear D. V lost 4 bases, J lost 0 bases, and 10 bases lay in between. Germline assignment: CDR1 SEHNR and CDR2 FQNEAQ (reference sequence). CDR3 length: 14 amino acids. The CDR3 nucleotides read TGTGCCAGCAGCTACCTGTCCAGCTCCTACGAGCAGTACTTC. Protein sequence: CASSYLSSSYEQYF. Looking up the rest from reference TRBV7-9 and TRBJ2-7 gives the full variable domain: DTGVSQNPRHKITKRGQNVTFRCDPISEHNRLYWYRQTLGQGPEFLTYFQNEAQLEKSRLLSDRFSAERPKGSFSTLEIQRTEQGDSAMYLCASSYLSSSYEQYFGPGTRLTVT.

There are a few counts of this clonotype. This chain joins TRBV28 and TRBJ2-1, with TRBD2 matching over 10 bases. CDR1 and CDR2 (germline): MDHEN, SYDVKM. This CDR3 is built from 16 residues. Trimming removed 5 bases from V and 5 bases from J; junction bases left unmatched: 9. CDR3 DNA sequence: TGTGCCAGCAGTACACTCAGCGGGAGGGGAGACAATGAGCAGTTCTTC. Protein product: CASSTLSGRGDNEQFF.

Of note for this clonotype: At one of its ends the junction is not consistent with the germline gene, which may arise from a read error. This chain connects TRBV7-2 to TRBJ2-1; TRBD2 agrees at 7 bases. Looked up from germline, CDR1 is SGHTA and CDR2 is FQGNSA. The CDR3 contains 14 residues. DNA for the CDR3: TGTGCCAGCAACTTATCCGTGGGGGGGGTAGAGCAGTTCTTC. Protein product: CASNLSVGGVEQFF.

The chain employs TRBV29-1 and TRBJ1-2, with no clear D. V was pared by 4 bases and J by 8 bases, with 14 bases between. Germline CDR1 reads SQVTM; CDR2 reads ANQGSEA. The CDR3 length is 12 residues. As DNA, the CDR3 is TGCAGCGTTGCCGGCCCAAGAATCGGCTACACCTTC. Protein: CSVAGPRIGYTF. Looking up the rest from reference TRBV29-1 and TRBJ1-2 gives the full variable domain: SAVISQKPSRDICQRGTSLTIQCQVDSQVTMMFWYRQQPGQSLTLIATANQGSEATYESGFVIDKFPISRPNLTFSTLTVSNMSPEDSSIYLCSVAGPRIGYTFGSGTRLTVV.

The J gene is TRBJ2-1, the V gene TRBV7-9, with unresolved D. This CDR3 comprises 10 residues. V was cut by 3 bases and J by 10 bases, with 4 bases left in between. CDR1 is SEHNR and CDR2 is FQNEAQ in the germline V gene (reference sequence). The CDR3 here is CASSFKEQFF. For the CDR3, the DNA is TGTGCCAGCAGCTTTAAGGAGCAGTTCTTC. Using reference TRBV7-9 and TRBJ2-1 for the parts outside the CDR3, the full variable domain is DTGVSQNPRHKITKRGQNVTFRCDPISEHNRLYWYRQTLGQGPEFLTYFQNEAQLEKSRLLSDRFSAERPKGSFSTLEIQRTEQGDSAMYLCASSFKEQFFGPGTRLTVL.

This clonotype was seen only a few times. The chain combines TRBV27 with TRBJ2-4; D not certain. Trimming took 8 bases from V and 0 from J, leaving 14 bases between them. The CDR3 covers 15 residues. Germline assignment: CDR1 MNHEY and CDR2 SMNVEV (reference sequence). The CDR3 here is CASGTTTLAKNIQYF. The DNA of the CDR3 is TGTGCCAGCGGAACAACAACACTAGCCAAAAACATTCAGTACTTC.

This clonotype was counted a few times. V usage is TRBV5-1 and J usage is TRBJ1-1; 9 bases are a match to TRBD1. CDR1 SGHRS and CDR2 YFSETQ come from the germline V gene. Unmatched junction bases numbered 2, after V lost 6 bases and J lost 5 bases. The CDR3 length is 12 residues. The CDR3 loop is CASTGTGTEAFF. The CDR3, as DNA: TGCGCCAGCACCGGGACAGGGACTGAAGCTTTCTTT.

This clonotype was recorded a few times. V gene TRBV11-2 combines with J gene TRBJ2-3, with 8 nucleotides matching TRBD2. The V gene's germline CDR1 is SGHAT and CDR2 FQNNGV. The J segment lost 5 bases and the V segment lost 5 bases, leaving 12 bases of the junction unmatched. There are 16 residues in the CDR3. The CDR3 DNA sequence: TGTGCCAGCAGCGCGCCCTTCGGGGGGGGTCAAGATACGCAGTATTTT. Its protein is CASSAPFGGGQDTQYF.